The 28 T cell receptor beta chains in this list originate from one sample, sequenced in a study of beta chain features in type 1 diabetes. All of the isolated RNA was reverse transcribed, so expressed TCRB transcripts were sequenced. Measured with immunoSEQ multiplex PCR; TCRdb has only the in-frame clones, and not every one. Counted here are about 140,000 clones, 6.9% occurring once; the ten biggest clones make up 1.3% to 1.5%. Input material: central memory CD4+ T cells from blood. The source is a woman younger than 45 in good health.

This chain joins TRBV7-3 and TRBJ2-1; TRBD1 matches at 8 bases. Germline V gene sequence: CDR1 SGHTA, CDR2 FQGTGA. V trimming: 8 bases; J trimming: 5 bases; junction bases outside the gene matches: 8. The CDR3 extends over 14 amino acids. Here the CDR3 DNA reads TGTGCCAGCGCCCGGACAGGGAACGACAATGAGCAGTTCTTC. Translated: CASARTGNDNEQFF.

The V call is TRBV28, the J call TRBJ2-2; TRBD2 matches 10 bases. This CDR3 has 16 residues. Germline loops: CDR1 MDHEN, CDR2 SYDVKM. The ends lost 4 bases at V and 7 bases at J; junction bases unmatched: 9. Here the CDR3 reads CASSSRASGRGGELFF. The CDR3 DNA is TGTGCCAGCAGTTCCCGCGCTAGCGGGAGAGGCGGGGAGCTGTTTTTT. Full variable domain (remainder filled in from reference TRBV28 and TRBJ2-2): DVKVTQSSRYLVKRTGEKVFLECVQDMDHENMFWYRQDPGLGLRLIYFSYDVKMKEKGDIPEGYSVSREKKERFSLILESASTNQTSMYLCASSSRASGRGGELFFGEGSRLTVL.

This clone showed up just a few times. This rearrangement joins TRBV7-2 to TRBJ2-2, with 7 bases that match TRBD2. The V gene's germline CDR1 is SGHTA and CDR2 FQGNSA. The CDR3 has 15 residues. The ends lost 5 bases at V and 3 bases at J; junction bases unmatched: 6. CDR3 in DNA: TGTGCCAGCAGCGAGCTAGCGGAGTACACCGGGGAGCTGTTTTTT. Translation: CASSELAEYTGELFF.

Ten or more counts support this clone. This chain connects TRBV11-2 to TRBJ2-1; possibly TRBD2 for D (6 bases). Germline lookup yields CDR1 SGHAT and CDR2 FQNNGV. There are 13 residues in the CDR3. Trimming removed 5 bases from V and 8 bases from J, with 13 bases in between. The CDR3 DNA is TGTGCCAGCAGCCCCAAGACTAGTTATGAGCAGTTCTTC. It is translated as CASSPKTSYEQFF.

The V and J genes are TRBV2 and TRBJ1-1; maybe TRBD1 (6 bases). Between the trimmed V and J ends, which lost 8 bases and 4 bases, there was a span of 14 bases. Germline V gives CDR1 SNHLY, CDR2 FYNNEI. CDR3 length equals 13 residues. CDR3 region: CASSLDSSTEAFF. CDR3 nucleotide sequence: TGTGCCAGCTCATTGGACAGTTCCACTGAAGCTTTCTTT.

This clone has a count of ten or more. Here the CDR3 DNA reads TGTGCCAGCAGCCAAGGGGGCGGTTGGCAAGAGACCCAGTACTTC. Translated: CASSQGGGWQETQYF. The chain combines TRBV7-9 with TRBJ2-5, with TRBD1 identical over 7 bases. The CDR3 runs 15 residues. Trimming removed 5 bases from V and 2 bases from J; junction bases left unmatched: 8. CDR1 is SEHNR and CDR2 is FQNEAQ in the germline V gene (reference sequence).

This clone was observed a handful of times. This chain joins TRBV9 and TRBJ2-1, with D maybe TRBD2 (5 bases). Trimming cost V 0 bases and J 8 bases, with 9 bases left between them. Germline V gene sequence: CDR1 SGDLS, CDR2 YYNGEE. The CDR3 spans 13 residues. This chain's CDR3 is CASSVGRRDEQFF. CDR3 DNA: TGTGCCAGCAGCGTAGGGAGGCGCGATGAGCAGTTCTTC. Using reference TRBV9 and TRBJ2-1 for the parts outside the CDR3, the full variable domain is DSGVTQTPKHLITATGQRVTLRCSPRSGDLSVYWYQQSLDQGLQFLIQYYNGEERAKGNILERFSAQQFPDLHSELNLSSLELGDSALYFCASSVGRRDEQFFGPGTRLTVL.

This clone was counted at least ten times. V is TRBV29-1 and J is TRBJ1-1; 7 bases are shared with TRBD1. Germline V lookup: CDR1 SQVTM, CDR2 ANQGSEA. This CDR3 has 13 amino acids. V was clipped by 5 bases and J by 6 bases; unmatched bases: 9. The CDR3 region has the DNA TGCAGCGTTCCGGCAGGGGGACATGCTGAAGCTTTCTTT. Protein sequence: CSVPAGGHAEAFF.

This clone was detected ten times or more. This sequence joins TRBV18 and TRBJ2-7; 7 bases agree with TRBD1. V gave up 6 bases and J gave up 5 bases; unmatched junction bases: 22. This CDR3 has 18 amino acids. Germline V gene data show CDR1 as KGHSH and CDR2 as LQKENI. CDR3 coding DNA: TGTGCCAGCTCCCCGCGACGAACTACACAAACAGGGGAAGACGAGCAGTACTTC. Its protein is CASSPRRTTQTGEDEQYF.

This clone was seen a few times. This chain connects TRBV4-3 to TRBJ2-5, with D tentatively TRBD1 (5 bases). The CDR3 is 16 residues long. Trimming stripped 1 base from V and 0 bases from J, with 12 bases between. Germline V lookup: CDR1 LGHNA, CDR2 YSLEER. This chain's CDR3 is CASSQVAMGHQETQYF. DNA of the CDR3: TGCGCCAGCAGCCAAGTAGCTATGGGGCACCAAGAGACCCAGTACTTC.

This clone has at least ten counts. The CDR3 is CASSPPIQGYQPQHF. The CDR3 DNA follows: TGTGCCAGCAGTCCTCCCATCCAGGGGTATCAGCCCCAGCATTTT. The chain employs TRBV28 and TRBJ1-5; D possibly corresponds to TRBD1 (6 bases). The CDR3 is 15 residues long. With 5 bases removed from V and 5 bases from J, the gap between germline ends came to 16 bases. Per the germline V gene, CDR1 is MDHEN and CDR2 is SYDVKM.

This clone was observed a handful of times. The chain employs TRBV28 and TRBJ1-4, with 9 positions matching TRBD1. Losses at the gene ends were 6 bases for V and 5 bases for J; bases not matched to a gene: 7. This CDR3 comprises 15 residues. Germline V gives CDR1 MDHEN, CDR2 SYDVKM. For the CDR3, the DNA is TGTGCCAGCAGCTCTGCCGGGACAGGGAATGAAAAACTGTTTTTT. Translating gives CASSSAGTGNEKLFF.

This rearrangement joins TRBV6-5 to TRBJ2-3; 7 nucleotides agree with TRBD2. With V trimmed by 5 bases and J by 0 bases, 5 bases remained unmatched. Germline CDR1 is MNHEY and CDR2 is SVGAGI. This CDR3 is built from 15 residues. The CDR3 bases are TGTGCCAGCAGTCCTCTAGCGGACAGCACAGATACGCAGTATTTT. Translating it yields CASSPLADSTDTQYF.

This clone was seen only a few times. The chain uses TRBV6-1 and TRBJ1-1; 8 positions match TRBD1. Germline V CDR1 and CDR2: MNHNS, SASEGT. CDR3 length: 13 amino acids. J lost 3 bases, V lost 5 bases, and 2 bases had no gene match. CDR3 coding DNA: TGTGCCAGCAGTCTGACAGGGGACACTGAAGCTTTCTTT. This translates into CASSLTGDTEAFF.

This clone has more than one count but fewer than ten. V and J are TRBV18 and TRBJ2-5, with TRBD2 matching 7 bases. This CDR3 is built from 15 residues. J lost 5 bases, V lost 4 bases, and 10 bases had no gene match. The germline CDR1 and CDR2 sequences are KGHSH and LQKENI. The CDR3 loop reads CASSLPLVGGETQYF. The CDR3 bases are TGTGCCAGCTCACTCCCCCTCGTGGGAGGGGAGACCCAGTACTTC.

This clone was seen more than once but under ten times. CDR3 DNA sequence: TGTGCCAGCAGGCGCCGGGACTACAACCAAGAGACCCAGTACTTC. Protein: CASRRRDYNQETQYF. The chain employs TRBV2 and TRBJ2-5, with TRBD2 matching 7 bases. This CDR3 comprises 15 residues. Germline loops: CDR1 SNHLY, CDR2 FYNNEI. V lost 6 bases, J lost 0 bases, and 7 bases stayed unmatched.

V gene TRBV9 combines with J gene TRBJ1-3; D gene ambiguous. In germline, CDR1 is SGDLS, CDR2 YYNGEE. V gave up 0 bases and J gave up 0 bases, with 7 bases separating them. The CDR3 sequence is 15 residues long. CDR3 region: CASSVDGNSGNTIYF. For the CDR3, the DNA is TGTGCCAGCAGCGTAGATGGCAACTCTGGAAACACCATATATTTT.

V and J are TRBV11-2 and TRBJ2-2; D unresolved. Germline V gene data show CDR1 as SGHAT and CDR2 as FQNNGV. The CDR3 is 12 amino acids. The V gene lost 7 bases and the J gene lost 7 bases, with 10 bases spanning the gap. CDR3 nucleotides: TGTGCCAGCACCGAACAAGACGGGGAGCTGTTTTTT. Encoded protein: CASTEQDGELFF.

The V and J genes are TRBV28 and TRBJ2-1; 9 positions match TRBD1. Trimming removed 3 bases from V and 7 bases from J; junction bases left unmatched: 7. The germline CDR1 and CDR2 sequences are MDHEN and SYDVKM. The CDR3 contains 15 residues. The CDR3 nucleotides read TGTGCCAGCAGTTTTATAGGGACAGGGCCAAATGAGCAGTTCTTC. Protein: CASSFIGTGPNEQFF.

The genes are TRBV5-4 and TRBJ2-1; TRBD2 agrees at 8 bases. J lost 2 bases, V lost 6 bases, and 10 bases had no gene match. This CDR3 comprises 16 residues. CDR1 is SGHNT and CDR2 is YYREEE in the germline V gene (reference sequence). CDR3: CASMGASGSTYNEQFF. The CDR3 DNA sequence: TGTGCCAGCATGGGAGCTAGCGGGTCAACCTACAATGAGCAGTTCTTC.

This chain connects TRBV6-6 to TRBJ2-1; perhaps TRBD1 as D (6 bases). Trimming removed 5 bases from V and 4 bases from J, with 15 bases in between. The CDR3 runs to 15 residues. Germline-derived CDR1 and CDR2 are MNHNY and SVGAGI (reference sequence). In DNA form, the CDR3 reads TGTGCCAGCAGTGTAACAGGGCGTGAATACAATGAGCAGTTCTTC. As protein: CASSVTGREYNEQFF.

The rearrangement joins TRBV5-1 to TRBJ2-7; 8 bases fit TRBD1. The CDR3 is 16 residues long. Looked up from germline, CDR1 is SGHRS and CDR2 is YFSETQ. The trim removed 0 bases at V and 4 bases at J, leaving 9 bases unmatched. The CDR3 here is CASSLAPGQDLYEQYF. CDR3 DNA sequence: TGCGCCAGCAGCTTGGCCCCGGGACAGGATCTGTACGAGCAGTACTTC.

The genes are TRBV7-2 and TRBJ1-4; D not resolved. Per germline, CDR1 SGHTA and CDR2 FQGNSA. The CDR3 is 18 amino acids. V lost 2 bases to trimming and J lost 3 bases, with 19 bases between them. CDR3 in DNA: TGTGCCAGCAGCTTAAATCGTATAGGGAGAGGGTCTAATGAAAAACTGTTTTTT. The encoded protein is CASSLNRIGRGSNEKLFF. The whole variable domain, filled in from reference TRBV7-2 and TRBJ1-4, reads GAGVSQSPSNKVTEKGKDVELRCDPISGHTALYWYRQSLGQGLEFLIYFQGNSAPDKSGLPSDRFSAERTGGSVSTLTIQRTQQEDSAVYLCASSLNRIGRGSNEKLFFGSGTQLSVL.

The gene calls are TRBV15 and TRBJ1-2; weak D call: TRBD1 (6 bases). V was pared by 0 bases and J by 11 bases, with 28 bases between. CDR3 length: 18 residues. Germline CDR1 and CDR2: LNHNV and YYDKDF (reference sequence). CDR3 loop: CATSRERRGGHDALRYTF. The CDR3 DNA reads TGTGCCACCAGCAGAGAGAGGCGGGGGGGGCACGACGCCCTAAGATACACCTTC.

This clone has a handful of counts. CDR3 nucleotide sequence: TGTGCCAGCAGTGAATATCCCTACGAGCAGTACTTC. The encoded protein is CASSEYPYEQYF. The rearrangement uses TRBV6-1 and TRBJ2-7; D not resolved. CDR1 is MNHNS and CDR2 is SASEGT in the germline V gene. The V and J ends lost 2 bases and 2 bases respectively, with 4 bases between them. CDR3 length equals 12 residues.

This clone occurred many times. The chain links TRBV30 to TRBJ2-3, with a weak D call TRBD1 (6 bases). CDR1 is GTSNPN, CDR2 SVGIG, per germline (reference sequence). CDR3 length equals 15 residues. Trimming removed 0 bases at V and 2 bases at J, with 12 bases between. CDR3 in DNA: TGTGCCTGGAGTGTACGGGACACTACCACAGATACGCAGTATTTT. Translated: CAWSVRDTTTDTQYF.

The gene calls are TRBV6-6 and TRBJ1-2, with a weak D call TRBD1 (5 bases). The germline V and J ends were trimmed by 0 bases and 2 bases, with 7 bases remaining between them. The CDR3 runs 14 residues. Germline V gives CDR1 MNHNY, CDR2 SVGAGI (reference sequence). CDR3 DNA: TGTGCCAGCAGTTACTCGGGGGGGAACTATGGCTACACCTTC. Protein: CASSYSGGNYGYTF.

This clone has a handful of counts. The genes are TRBV4-2 and TRBJ2-1; TRBD2 agrees at 10 bases. V lost 4 bases to trimming and J lost 5 bases; unmatched junction nucleotides: 5. The CDR3 totals 15 residues. Germline CDR1 LGHNA, CDR2 YNFKEQ. The CDR3 DNA sequence: TGTGCCAGCAGCCCCAGCGGGAGGGCTAACAATGAGCAGTTCTTC. As protein: CASSPSGRANNEQFF.